One and the same sample provided the 17 T cell receptor beta chains below, sequenced in a study of cytomegalovirus exposure and HLA in healthy donors (dated by TCRdb to the late 2010s). Libraries were made using the immunoSEQ multiplex PCR assay. A mixture of 60 forward primers for TCR Vbeta segments and 13 reverse primers for TCR Jbeta segments was used in the multiplex PCR. TCRdb took over this immuneACCESS table, retaining in-frame rearrangements with V and J assigned. Such tables are incomplete; in checked studies, under half of the missing clones stem from an unresolved V gene, and the remainder is unexplained. The sample table shows about 180,000 clones, and around 80% are seen once. The ten largest account for less than 9% of the sample. The sequencing input was PBMCs. These TCRs come from a man aged 25-45 years in good health and CMV-seropositive.

This chain connects TRBV11-2 to TRBJ1-4; D gene unclear. The CDR3 runs to 15 residues. CDR1 and CDR2 from the germline V gene are SGHAT and FQNNGV. Trimming left V 1 base short and J 4 bases short, with 10 bases between. Here the CDR3 reads CASSLVLGYNEKLFF. As DNA, the CDR3 is TGTGCCAGCAGCTTAGTGCTCGGTTATAATGAAAAACTGTTTTTT. The variable domain in full, completed from reference TRBV11-2 and TRBJ1-4, reads EAGVAQSPRYKIIEKRQSVAFWCNPISGHATLYWYQQILGQGPKLLIQFQNNGVVDDSQLPKDRFSAERLKGVDSTLKIQPAKLEDSAVYLCASSLVLGYNEKLFFGSGTQLSVL.

This chain joins TRBV15 and TRBJ1-5; D is unresolved. Trimming took off 0 bases at V and 4 bases at J, with 10 bases between the two ends. This CDR3 spans 15 amino acids. Germline V lookup: CDR1 LNHNV, CDR2 YYDKDF (reference sequence). CDR3 sequence (DNA): TGTGCCACCAGCAGAGATAGTAAGAGGAATCAGCCCCAGCATTTT. Translating it yields CATSRDSKRNQPQHF. The variable domain in full, with the rest retrieved from reference TRBV15 and TRBJ1-5, is DAMVIQNPRYQVTQFGKPVTLSCSQTLNHNVMYWYQQKSSQAPKLLFHYYDKDFNNEADTPDNFQSRRPNTSFCFLDIRSPGLGDTAMYLCATSRDSKRNQPQHFGDGTRLSIL.

The chain recombines TRBV4-3 with TRBJ1-6, with D unclear. V was shortened by 0 bases and J by 9 bases, with 6 bases between the two germline ends. CDR3 length equals 13 residues. In germline, CDR1 is LGHNA, CDR2 YSLEER. For the CDR3, the DNA is TGCGCCAGCAGCCAAGATCCCTCTTCACCCCTCCACTTT. Encoded protein: CASSQDPSSPLHF.

This chain connects TRBV18 to TRBJ1-5; a weak D match, TRBD1 (6 bases). CDR1 and CDR2 (germline): KGHSH, LQKENI. The V end lost 3 bases, the J end lost 3 bases, and 12 bases lay between the germline ends. CDR3 length: 15 residues. The CDR3 sequence: CASSPAGGLNQPQHF. The CDR3 nucleotides read TGTGCCAGCTCACCCGCCGGGGGGCTCAATCAGCCCCAGCATTTT.

V gene TRBV7-9 combines with J gene TRBJ1-4; no definite D call. In germline, CDR1 is SEHNR, CDR2 FQNEAQ (reference sequence). This CDR3 region has 12 residues. The ends were cut back, 6 bases at V and 14 bases at J, with 16 bases in the middle. The DNA for the CDR3 is TGTGCCAGCAGTCCCAATTCGGTTTGGCTGTTTTTT. This sequence encodes CASSPNSVWLFF.

V is TRBV5-8 and J is TRBJ1-3; 9 bases are a match to TRBD1. J lost 0 bases, V lost 2 bases, and 12 bases had no gene match. Germline CDR1 reads SGHTS; CDR2 reads YDEGEE. The CDR3 spans 19 residues. The CDR3 reads CASSFPGTGYLNSGNTIYF. The CDR3, as DNA: TGTGCCAGCAGCTTCCCCGGGACAGGGTATCTGAACTCTGGAAACACCATATATTTT.

The CDR3 protein is CAWTVRGADTQYF. In DNA form, the CDR3 reads TGTGCCTGGACCGTCAGAGGAGCAGATACGCAGTATTTT. This chain connects TRBV30 to TRBJ2-3; D is undetermined. Looked up from germline, CDR1 is GTSNPN and CDR2 is SVGIG (reference sequence). The V end was cut by 4 bases, the J end by 4 bases, with 12 bases between. This CDR3 region has 13 residues.

This clone was counted only a few times. The V call is TRBV5-1, the J call TRBJ2-1; 9 bases agree with TRBD2. The CDR3 sequence is 20 residues long. The V gene's germline CDR1 is SGHRS and CDR2 YFSETQ. J lost 0 bases, V lost 2 bases, and 15 bases had no gene match. The CDR3 region is CASSFPRLADPRGSYNEQFF. The CDR3 nucleotides are TGCGCCAGCAGCTTCCCCAGACTAGCGGATCCTAGGGGCTCCTACAATGAGCAGTTCTTC.

This chain joins TRBV19 and TRBJ1-5; D unclear. Trimming cost V 3 bases and J 0 bases, with 9 bases left between them. The V gene's germline CDR1 is LNHDA and CDR2 SQIVND (reference sequence). The CDR3 runs 15 residues. The CDR3: CASSMAGISNQPQHF. DNA of the CDR3: TGTGCCAGTAGTATGGCGGGGATTAGCAATCAGCCCCAGCATTTT.

The chain uses TRBV15 and TRBJ2-5, with a weak D call TRBD1 (6 bases). With the DNA end fitting TRBJ2-7 better, the J assignment may be wrong. Germline values: CDR1 LNHNV, CDR2 YYDKDF (reference sequence). This CDR3 region has 16 residues. The CDR3 reads CATSRETGTKLYEQYF. CDR3 bases: TGTGCCACCAGCAGGGAAACCGGGACAAAGCTCTACGAGCAGTACTTC.

This clone has just one count. The J gene is TRBJ2-7, the V gene TRBV4-1; the match to TRBD2 covers 8 bases. In germline, CDR1 is MGHRA, CDR2 YSYEKL. V shed 0 bases, J shed 3 bases, and the junction held 4 bases outside the gene matches. This CDR3 spans 15 amino acids. CDR3 region: CASSQEREALYEQYF. As DNA, the CDR3 is TGCGCCAGCAGCCAAGAGCGGGAGGCCCTCTACGAGCAGTACTTC.

This clone was recorded a few times. The J gene is TRBJ1-5, the V gene TRBV27; D uncertain. This CDR3 has 13 residues. V lost 3 bases to trimming and J lost 3 bases, with 6 bases between them. Germline CDR1 is MNHEY and CDR2 is SMNVEV (reference sequence). The CDR3 loop is CASSFRYNQPQHF. CDR3 coding DNA: TGTGCCAGCAGTTTTCGTTACAATCAGCCCCAGCATTTT.

CDR3 nucleotides: TGTGCCAGCAGCCCGGGACAGGGTATGAATTCACCCCTCCACTTT. The encoded protein is CASSPGQGMNSPLHF. The J gene is TRBJ1-6, the V gene TRBV7-2, with 9 bases that match TRBD1. V shed 5 bases, J shed 7 bases, and the junction held 6 bases outside the gene matches. This CDR3 has 15 amino acids. Germline V gives CDR1 SGHTA, CDR2 FQGNSA.

The V gene is TRBV30, the J gene TRBJ1-5, with unresolved D. Germline-derived CDR1 and CDR2 are GTSNPN and SVGIG (reference sequence). The CDR3 sequence is 15 residues long. V lost 0 bases and J lost 3, with 12 bases in between. The CDR3 sequence: CAWSVAGSNNQPQHF. The CDR3 DNA is TGTGCCTGGAGTGTAGCGGGCAGCAACAATCAGCCCCAGCATTTT.

The V gene is TRBV5-1, the J gene TRBJ2-5; a possible D gene is TRBD1 (5 bases). The CDR3 length is 14 residues. Germline CDR1 SGHRS, CDR2 YFSETQ. V was pared by 0 bases and J by 3 bases, with 9 bases between. This chain's CDR3 is CASSLAQGKETQYF. CDR3 DNA sequence: TGCGCCAGCAGCTTGGCGCAGGGAAAAGAGACCCAGTACTTC.

The chain couples TRBV5-1 to TRBJ2-5; D call uncertain. V lost 1 base to trimming and J lost 2 bases, with 6 bases between them. This CDR3 has 13 amino acids. CDR1 is SGHRS and CDR2 is YFSETQ in the germline V gene. DNA of the CDR3: TGCGCCAGCAGCTTGTCTCTGCAAGAGACCCAGTACTTC. This gives the protein CASSLSLQETQYF. Drawing the rest from reference TRBV5-1 and TRBJ2-5, the complete variable domain is KAGVTQTPRYLIKTRGQQVTLSCSPISGHRSVSWYQQTPGQGLQFLFEYFSETQRNKGNFPGRFSGRQFSNSRSEMNVSTLELGDSALYLCASSLSLQETQYFGPGTRLLVL.

V and J are TRBV6-6 and TRBJ1-2; TRBD1 is a possible D gene (6 bases). V was clipped by 6 bases and J by 4 bases, with 21 bases between them. The CDR3 runs to 16 residues. The germline CDR1 and CDR2 sequences are MNHNY and SVGAGI (reference sequence). CDR3 DNA: TGTGCCAGCAGCCGGATAGGGGCAGGGGAATCCTATGGCTACACCTTC. This encodes CASSRIGAGESYGYTF.